Below, one T cell receptor beta chain is given with its context. What it binds is unknown. Assay: immunoSEQ multiplex PCR; the TCRdb copy retains only in-frame clones and omits some. This sample has 50,000 to 85,000 clones; roughly 92% occur once, and the top ten carry about a tenth. This sample is part of a study of Tregs in tolerant kidney transplant recipients. The wider study: Mixed chimerism was transient after nonmyeloablative marrow transplants from related graft donors. Study-wide findings and caveats: Biological reproducibility was not directly addressed in this study.

V lost 1 base to trimming and J lost 4 bases; unmatched junction nucleotides: 7. Germline assignment: CDR1 SQVTM and CDR2 ANQGSEA. This CDR3 spans 15 amino acids. The clonotype was recovered from a human donor who received a combined kidney and bone marrow transplant. The chain uses TRBV29-1 and TRBJ2-1; 7 bases align to TRBD2. Sequenced here: CD8+ T cells from blood, sampled before the transplant. Here the CDR3 reads CSVEATGTTYNEQFF. CDR3 nucleotides: TGCAGCGTTGAAGCAACCGGGACTACATACAATGAGCAGTTCTTC.